The subject of this entry is one T cell receptor (beta chain). The sample originates from a study of blood T cell repertoires in COVID-19. Study overall: Collection of acute and convalescent COVID-19 samples took place in the United States, Italy and Spain.

Assay used: immunoSEQ multiplex PCR; TCRdb lists only in-frame clones, some missing. The table includes a few hundred thousand clones, 70% to 85% detected once. The sequenced material came from peripheral blood. The sequence came from a woman aged 35 to 49 who had recovered from COVID-19.

CDR3 sequence: CASSPSYGYGYTF. The DNA for the CDR3 is TGTGCCAGCAGTCCCTCTTACGGGTATGGCTACACCTTC. V gene TRBV6-5 combines with J gene TRBJ1-2; D unresolved. The length of the CDR3 is 13 residues. The V end was cut by 5 bases, the J end by 5 bases, with 12 bases between. CDR1 and CDR2 (germline): MNHEY, SVGAGI.